A single sample gave rise to the 10 T cell receptor beta chains below, sequenced in a study of blood T cell repertoires in COVID-19. The method was immunoSEQ multiplex PCR; TCRdb's version includes in-frame clones alone and lacks a portion of them. The sample records around 100,000 clones, about 90% being singletons. Input material: peripheral blood. The receptors come from a woman aged 55 to 70 with acute or convalescent COVID-19.

The chain links TRBV5-1 to TRBJ2-2, with 9 bases that match TRBD1. V lost 3 bases to trimming and J lost 8 bases; unmatched junction nucleotides: 8. CDR3 length equals 15 residues. Per the germline V gene, CDR1 is SGHRS and CDR2 is YFSETQ. The CDR3 here is CASSSRTGDVGELFF. For the CDR3, the DNA is TGCGCCAGCAGCTCCCGGACAGGGGATGTGGGGGAGCTGTTTTTT.

The chain carries TRBV28 and TRBJ1-4; D may be TRBD1 (6 bases). Germline V gene sequence: CDR1 MDHEN, CDR2 SYDVKM. The CDR3 totals 15 residues. V gave up 5 bases and J gave up 3 bases, with 13 bases separating them. The CDR3, as DNA: TGTGCCAGCAGTCCCCCAGGGGTGGCTAATGAAAAACTGTTTTTT. Encoded protein: CASSPPGVANEKLFF.

The chain combines TRBV9 with TRBJ1-2, with TRBD1 matching 7 bases. The CDR3 sequence is 13 residues long. CDR1 SGDLS and CDR2 YYNGEE come from the germline V gene. The V segment lost 2 bases and the J segment 8 bases; nucleotides outside the gene matches: 6. CDR3: CASSVLNRGGYTF. CDR3 bases: TGTGCCAGCAGCGTCCTAAACAGGGGCGGCTACACCTTC.

The V and J genes are TRBV11-1 and TRBJ2-3; tentative D call: TRBD2 (5 bases). Germline V lookup: CDR1 SGHAT, CDR2 FQDESV (reference sequence). This CDR3 has 13 residues. V was cut by 1 base and J by 5 bases, with 7 bases left in between. The CDR3 DNA follows: TGTGCCAGCAGCTTAGAAGGAGGAGATACGCAGTATTTT. Translation gives CASSLEGGDTQYF. The complete variable domain, with remaining parts taken from reference TRBV11-1 and TRBJ2-3, reads EAEVAQSPRYKITEKSQAVAFWCDPISGHATLYWYRQILGQGPELLVQFQDESVVDDSQLPKDRFSAERLKGVDSTLKIQPAELGDSAMYLCASSLEGGDTQYFGPGTRLTVL.

The chain joins TRBV29-1 to TRBJ2-3; D uncertain. V gave up 4 bases and J gave up 1 base, with 6 bases separating them. The CDR3 sequence is 12 residues long. CDR1 SQVTM and CDR2 ANQGSEA come from the germline V gene. The CDR3 reads CSVGHRTDTQYF. CDR3 nucleotides: TGCAGCGTTGGGCATCGCACAGATACGCAGTATTTT.

The rearrangement links TRBV28 to TRBJ2-3; D is ambiguous. This CDR3 contains 13 residues. With 5 bases removed from V and 0 bases from J, the gap between germline ends came to 6 bases. Per the germline V gene, CDR1 is MDHEN and CDR2 is SYDVKM. The CDR3 here is CASSPVSTDTQYF. DNA of the CDR3: TGTGCCAGCAGTCCCGTAAGCACAGATACGCAGTATTTT. Full variable domain (missing parts from reference TRBV28 and TRBJ2-3): DVKVTQSSRYLVKRTGEKVFLECVQDMDHENMFWYRQDPGLGLRLIYFSYDVKMKEKGDIPEGYSVSREKKERFSLILESASTNQTSMYLCASSPVSTDTQYFGPGTRLTVL.

This chain links TRBV18 with TRBJ1-2; no definite D call. From germline, CDR1 is KGHSH and CDR2 LQKENI. CDR3 length: 11 residues. Trimming shortened V by 1 base and J by 11 bases, and 8 bases separated the two germline ends. DNA for the CDR3: TGTGCCAGCTCACCACGGAGGACTTACACCTTC. Translated, it gives CASSPRRTYTF.

This clone appeared once. The chain carries TRBV6-6 and TRBJ2-1, with a weak D call TRBD2 (5 bases). Trimming stripped 8 bases from V and 0 bases from J, with 8 bases between. The CDR3 length is 13 residues. Germline CDR1 MNHNY, CDR2 SVGAGI (reference sequence). Here the CDR3 reads CASGGPSYNEQFF. Written as DNA, the CDR3 is TGTGCCAGCGGAGGCCCCTCCTACAATGAGCAGTTCTTC.

This sequence joins TRBV28 and TRBJ2-7; 9 positions match TRBD2. This CDR3 has 15 residues. Per germline, CDR1 MDHEN and CDR2 SYDVKM. Germline trimming cut 6 bases from V and 0 bases from J; bases unmatched to any gene: 6. The CDR3 region has the DNA TGTGCCAGCAGCGCGGGAGGGGGCCCCTCCTACGAGCAGTACTTC. It translates to CASSAGGGPSYEQYF.

The chain joins TRBV5-1 to TRBJ1-2, with 8 bases identical to TRBD1. CDR1 is SGHRS and CDR2 is YFSETQ in the germline V gene. The CDR3 sequence is 14 residues long. The V segment lost 3 bases and the J segment 4 bases; nucleotides outside the gene matches: 5. The CDR3 nucleotides read TGCGCCAGCAGCTGGGACAGGAACGTCTATGGCTACACCTTC. The encoded protein is CASSWDRNVYGYTF.